This paragraph covers one TCR beta chain sequence. How the authors handled the data: It was from reference gene primer amplification that nucleated cell counts were estimated. Profiling relied on immunoSEQ multiplex PCR, and the TCRdb table lists in-frame clones only, not all of them. V and J calls and clone size are those listed in that table; D and trimming were worked out from the DNA. Of roughly 260,000 clones in the sample, roughly 86% are singletons; the top ten hold about 9.8%. This sample is part of a study of blood T cell repertoires in COVID-19. Study summary: The analysed material was cDNA or gDNA that came from T cells, B-cell-depleted T cells, or PBMCs.

CDR1 is SNHLY, CDR2 FYNNEI, per germline. This CDR3 has 13 residues. Trimming at V came to 10 bases and at J to 6 bases, leaving 6 bases not matched to a gene. The rearrangement links TRBV2 to TRBJ2-3, with TRBD2 matching over 11 bases. This receptor was taken from a middle-aged man who had recovered from COVID-19. Sequenced material: peripheral blood. CDR3 sequence: CATTSGSWDTQYF. As DNA, the CDR3 is TGTGCCACAACTAGCGGGAGCTGGGATACGCAGTATTTT.